This TCR beta chain was sequenced for a study of shared clonotypes between healthy human individuals. As for the study in general: Per donor, three plates held CD4 naive cells, three held CD4 memory, two held CD8 naive and one held CD8 memory.

Worth noting for this clone: Its antigen is undetermined.

Germline CDR1 is LNHDA and CDR2 is SQIVND (reference sequence). The CDR3 has 15 residues. Trimming took 1 base from V and 6 from J; bases not matched to a gene: 4. TCRdb's copy holds only in-frame clones and misses some; the assay was immunoSEQ multiplex PCR. Among some 2,100,000 clones listed, 85% to 95% were seen once. Terminally differentiated effector memory CD45RA+ cells were left out of the naive CD8 fraction, which was CD45RO-negative and positively selected for CCR7. Only Caucasian adults living in Nashville, Tennessee served as donors. Whole-study findings and limits: The generation probabilities recorded for non-shared clonotypes fell below those of clonotypes shared by all four donors.

Sequenced material: naive CD8+ T cells from PBMCs. The clonotype was recovered from a man aged 18 to 30 in good health. Some clones in this sample may be carry-over from other donors' samples. V is TRBV19 and J is TRBJ1-5; 9 bases map to TRBD1. This CDR3 is CASSIGTGVRQPQHF. DNA for the CDR3: TGTGCCAGTAGTATAGGGACAGGGGTTCGTCAGCCCCAGCATTTT.